Below, 30 T cell receptor beta chains from the same sample are listed, as sequenced in a study of blood T cell repertoires in COVID-19. Assay: immunoSEQ multiplex PCR; the TCRdb copy retains only in-frame clones and omits some. The sample consists of approximately 180,000 clones, around nine tenths of them appearing once. The source material was peripheral blood. These receptors were collected from a man aged 50-59 years with acute or convalescent COVID-19.

The rearrangement uses TRBV19 and TRBJ1-5; 7 bases fit TRBD1. V lost 6 bases, J lost 2 bases, and 7 bases stayed unmatched. The length of the CDR3 is 15 residues. Germline V lookup: CDR1 LNHDA, CDR2 SQIVND (reference sequence). CDR3 sequence: CASSPRGEGNQPQHF. DNA for the CDR3: TGTGCCAGTAGCCCCAGGGGGGAAGGCAATCAGCCCCAGCATTTT.

V usage is TRBV10-3 and J usage is TRBJ2-2; perhaps TRBD1 as D (6 bases). The CDR3 has 15 residues. V gave up 3 bases and J gave up 5 bases, with 13 bases separating them. Germline V CDR1 and CDR2: ENHRY, SYGVKD. CDR3 region: CAISEQSGETGELFF. As DNA, the CDR3 is TGTGCCATCAGTGAACAGTCAGGGGAGACCGGGGAGCTGTTTTTT.

There are a few counts of this clone. J is TRBJ2-1 and V is TRBV28, with TRBD2 matching over 10 bases. The CDR3 has 16 amino acids. Germline V gene data show CDR1 as MDHEN and CDR2 as SYDVKM. V shed 3 bases, J shed 6 bases, and the junction held 8 bases outside the gene matches. The CDR3 protein is CASSLGWASGSNEQFF. CDR3 sequence (DNA): TGTGCCAGCAGTTTGGGGTGGGCTAGCGGGAGCAATGAGCAGTTCTTC.

This clone came up once. J is TRBJ2-7 and V is TRBV30; TRBD2 is a possible D gene (6 bases). This CDR3 spans 13 amino acids. Trimming stripped 0 bases from V and 6 bases from J, with 12 bases between. CDR1 is GTSNPN and CDR2 is SVGIG in the germline V gene (reference sequence). The DNA for the CDR3 is TGTGCCTGGAGTGTAGTCCAGGGAGGCGAGCAGTACTTC. Protein product: CAWSVVQGGEQYF.

The table lists this clone with a count of one. The chain couples TRBV28 to TRBJ2-2; 9 bases match TRBD2. Losses at the gene ends were 7 bases for V and 7 bases for J; bases not matched to a gene: 10. The CDR3 length is 15 residues. Germline CDR1 MDHEN, CDR2 SYDVKM. The CDR3 reads CASTAGGAGVGELFF. The DNA for the CDR3 is TGTGCCAGCACGGCGGGGGGGGCCGGAGTCGGGGAGCTGTTTTTT.

The V call is TRBV7-3, the J call TRBJ2-6; D is unresolved. V was trimmed by 0 bases and J by 0 bases, leaving 3 bases between them. CDR1 SGHTA and CDR2 FQGTGA come from the germline V gene. This CDR3 region has 15 residues. The CDR3 is CASSLTNSGANVLTF. CDR3 coding DNA: TGTGCCAGCAGCTTAACCAACTCTGGGGCCAACGTCCTGACTTTC.

This rearrangement joins TRBV5-4 to TRBJ2-2; D unclear. The germline CDR1 and CDR2 sequences are SGHNT and YYREEE (reference sequence). The length of the CDR3 is 16 residues. Trimming took 6 bases from V and 3 from J, leaving 18 bases between them. Written as DNA, the CDR3 is TGTGCCAGCACCCCCCAAAACCAGATGGACACCGGGGAGCTGTTTTTT. Its protein product is CASTPQNQMDTGELFF.

V usage is TRBV28 and J usage is TRBJ2-7; tentatively, D is TRBD2 (6 bases). Germline V lookup: CDR1 MDHEN, CDR2 SYDVKM. The CDR3 runs to 14 residues. Trimming left V 2 bases short and J 4 bases short, with 12 bases between. This chain's CDR3 is CASSLLSGSYEQYF. The CDR3, as DNA: TGTGCCAGCAGTTTACTGTCCGGGAGTTACGAGCAGTACTTC.

This clone appeared a single time. The chain combines TRBV4-2 with TRBJ1-4; 7 bases agree with TRBD1. Trimming removed 0 bases from V and 9 bases from J; junction bases left unmatched: 4. The length of the CDR3 is 14 residues. CDR1 and CDR2 (germline): LGHNA, YNFKEQ. Here the CDR3 reads CASSQEGGTKKLFF. The CDR3 nucleotides read TGTGCCAGCAGCCAAGAAGGGGGCACCAAAAAACTGTTTTTT.

The chain employs TRBV29-1 and TRBJ2-7; 9 nucleotides align to TRBD1. The CDR3 has 13 residues. J was trimmed by 5 bases and V by 6 bases; bases with no gene match: 8. Germline lookup yields CDR1 SQVTM and CDR2 ANQGSEA. In DNA form, the CDR3 reads TGCAGCGTCCAAGGACAGGGGTTCAACGAGCAGTACTTC. Protein product: CSVQGQGFNEQYF.

The chain uses TRBV2 and TRBJ2-3; 7 positions match TRBD2. Germline values: CDR1 SNHLY, CDR2 FYNNEI. The CDR3 is made up of 15 amino acids. After removal of 3 bases from V and 2 bases from J, the junction contained 5 bases not matched to a gene. The CDR3: CASSDFGRHTDTQYF. The CDR3 DNA reads as TGTGCCAGCAGTGATTTCGGGAGGCACACAGATACGCAGTATTTT.

The chain joins TRBV13 to TRBJ1-5, with 10 bases identical to TRBD1. The CDR3 loop spans 15 amino acids. CDR1 and CDR2 (germline): PRHDT, FYEKMQ (reference sequence). The V and J ends lost 0 bases and 4 bases, in that order; junction bases with no gene match: 0. As DNA, the CDR3 is TGTGCCAGCAGCTTAGGGGGACAGGGGAATCAGCCCCAGCATTTT. Translation gives CASSLGGQGNQPQHF.

The chain has TRBV3-1 (or the pseudogene TRBV3-2) and TRBJ2-5; weak D call: TRBD2 (5 bases). V was clipped by 0 bases and J by 5 bases, with 10 bases between them. The CDR3 covers 14 residues. The germline gives CDR1 LGHDT, CDR2 YNNKEL (reference sequence). The CDR3 coding sequence is TGTGCCAGCAGCCAAGACTGGGCTAGCGAGACCCAGTACTTC. Residues: CASSQDWASETQYF.

The chain combines TRBV4-2 with TRBJ2-5, with TRBD2 identical over 7 bases. The CDR3 has 16 residues. With V trimmed by 4 bases and J by 4 bases, 12 bases remained unmatched. Per the germline V gene, CDR1 is LGHNA and CDR2 is YNFKEQ. CDR3 region: CASSPGEAGKGETQYF. DNA for the CDR3: TGTGCCAGCAGCCCCGGGGAAGCGGGAAAGGGAGAGACCCAGTACTTC.

The chain links TRBV6-2 or TRBV6-3 to TRBJ2-7; D not resolved. The CDR3 consists of 15 residues. With 4 bases removed from V and 3 bases from J, the gap between germline ends came to 16 bases. Germline V gene data show CDR1 as MNHEY and CDR2 as SVGEGT. This CDR3 is CASSSQAAFNYEQYV. CDR3 coding DNA: TGTGCCAGCAGTTCCCAGGCAGCCTTTAACTACGAGCAGTACGTC.

The V gene is TRBV10-2, the J gene TRBJ1-3; tentatively, D is TRBD1 (5 bases). The CDR3 totals 12 residues. V was trimmed by 7 bases and J by 8 bases, leaving 12 bases between them. The germline V gene encodes CDR1 WSHSY and CDR2 SAAADI. The CDR3 DNA is TGCGCCAGCAAAGGAGGGGCAGACACCATATATTTT. The encoded protein is CASKGGADTIYF.

The rearrangement uses TRBV7-3 and TRBJ1-1; 7 nucleotides agree with TRBD1. The V and J ends lost 6 bases and 3 bases, in that order; junction bases with no gene match: 4. From germline, CDR1 is SGHTA and CDR2 FQGTGA. The CDR3 runs 13 residues. The CDR3 sequence is CASRFTGDTEAFF. The DNA of the CDR3 is TGTGCCAGCAGGTTTACAGGGGACACTGAAGCTTTCTTT.

This chain joins TRBV2 and TRBJ2-5, with D perhaps TRBD1 (5 bases). In germline, CDR1 is SNHLY, CDR2 FYNNEI. V lost 4 bases, J lost 1 base, and 10 bases lay in between. The CDR3 runs to 14 residues. The CDR3 reads CASSGVGRQETQYF. The DNA for the CDR3 is TGTGCCAGCAGTGGTGTGGGGCGCCAAGAGACCCAGTACTTC.

This rearrangement joins TRBV29-1 to TRBJ2-2; tentatively, D is TRBD1 (7 bases). V lost 8 bases, J lost 2 bases, and 15 bases lay in between. The germline CDR1 and CDR2 sequences are SQVTM and ANQGSEA. CDR3 length equals 14 residues. The CDR3 region has the DNA TGCAGCACTAAACAGGGGACTAACACCGGGGAGCTGTTTTTT. Its protein is CSTKQGTNTGELFF.

The chain has TRBV7-2 and TRBJ2-2; 7 bases fit TRBD2. V shed 1 base and J 4 bases; nucleotides not matched to a gene: 12. The CDR3 has 18 amino acids. In germline, CDR1 is SGHTA, CDR2 FQGNSA. Here the CDR3 reads CASSLVGLDMVGTGELFF. Written as DNA, the CDR3 is TGTGCCAGCAGCTTAGTCGGACTAGATATGGTCGGCACCGGGGAGCTGTTTTTT.

V usage is TRBV11-2 and J usage is TRBJ2-4; TRBD2 might be the D (6 bases). The CDR3 length is 17 residues. Trimming took off 2 bases at V and 4 bases at J, with 18 bases between the two ends. Germline V gene data show CDR1 as SGHAT and CDR2 as FQNNGV. CDR3 loop: CASSLSLWSSGKNIQYF. CDR3 DNA: TGTGCCAGCAGCTTATCCCTATGGAGTAGCGGAAAAAACATTCAGTACTTC.

The chain links TRBV7-6 to TRBJ1-1, with D possibly being TRBD1 (5 bases). The germline CDR1 and CDR2 sequences are SGHVS and FNYEAQ. The V end was cut by 5 bases, the J end by 5 bases, with 21 bases between. The CDR3 runs 16 residues. This chain's CDR3 is CASSRTGRGVGTEAFF. The DNA of the CDR3 is TGTGCCAGCAGCCGGACCGGACGGGGGGTCGGTACTGAAGCTTTCTTT. The variable domain in full, completed from reference TRBV7-6 and TRBJ1-1, reads GAGVSQSPRYKVTKRGQDVALRCDPISGHVSLYWYRQALGQGPEFLTYFNYEAQQDKSGLPNDRFSAERPEGSISTLTIQRTEQRDSAMYRCASSRTGRGVGTEAFFGQGTRLTVV.

The CDR3 coding sequence is TGTGCCAGCAGCTCGTCGTGGGACAGGAGGGGCTACACCTTC. Its translation is CASSSSWDRRGYTF. The J gene is TRBJ1-2, the V gene TRBV7-9; TRBD1 aligns across 8 bases. V was clipped by 4 bases and J by 8 bases; unmatched bases: 9. This CDR3 is 14 amino acids long. Germline V gives CDR1 SEHNR, CDR2 FQNEAQ (reference sequence).

This chain links TRBV4-3 with TRBJ2-2; D gene uncertain. CDR1 is LGHNA, CDR2 YSLEER, per germline. V was clipped by 1 base and J by 7 bases, with 7 bases between them. This CDR3 is 13 amino acids long. The DNA for the CDR3 is TGCGCCAGCAGCCAAGTATTTGTCGGGGAGCTGTTTTTT. Amino acid sequence: CASSQVFVGELFF.

Notes on this clone: Other DNA sequences from this sample encode an identical CDR3 as well. The V call is TRBV28, the J call TRBJ1-2; D unclear. V lost 6 bases and J 4 bases, leaving 9 bases between the germline ends. CDR1 is MDHEN and CDR2 is SYDVKM in the germline V gene. The CDR3 contains 12 residues. The CDR3 loop is CASSSGVYGYTF. Here the CDR3 DNA reads TGTGCCAGCAGCTCCGGAGTCTATGGCTACACCTTC.

The J gene is TRBJ1-6, the V gene TRBV11-2, with D possibly TRBD1 on 6 matching bases. The ends were cut back, 3 bases at V and 6 bases at J, with 9 bases in the middle. Germline-derived CDR1 and CDR2 are SGHAT and FQNNGV. The CDR3 has 14 amino acids. In DNA, the CDR3 is TGTGCCAGCAGCTTGACAGGACCTAATTCACCCCTCCACTTT. This sequence encodes CASSLTGPNSPLHF.

The V gene is TRBV19, the J gene TRBJ1-1; 9 bases are a match to TRBD1. Per germline, CDR1 LNHDA and CDR2 SQIVND (reference sequence). V lost 3 bases to trimming and J lost 1 base; unmatched junction nucleotides: 12. The CDR3 spans 18 residues. CDR3 protein: CASSMTETGGEWNTEAFF. CDR3 DNA: TGTGCCAGTAGTATGACCGAAACAGGGGGCGAGTGGAACACTGAAGCTTTCTTT.

Of note for this clone: This CDR3 is also generated by other DNA sequences in the sample. The chain links TRBV6-1 to TRBJ2-1; D is possibly TRBD2 (5 bases). Trimming cost V 2 bases and J 7 bases, with 12 bases left between them. Germline CDR1 is MNHNS and CDR2 is SASEGT. The CDR3 totals 14 residues. DNA of the CDR3: TGTGCCAGCAGTGAAATGAGAGGGTCGAATGAGCAGTTCTTC. This translates into CASSEMRGSNEQFF.

The chain carries TRBV28 and TRBJ1-5; 8 nucleotides match TRBD1. The V gene end was trimmed by 5 bases and the J gene end by 4 bases; junction bases not matched to a gene: 10. There are 16 residues in the CDR3. CDR1 is MDHEN and CDR2 is SYDVKM in the germline V gene. As DNA, the CDR3 is TGTGCCAGCAGTCCGGAGACAGGGGCCACAAATCAGCCCCAGCATTTT. Protein: CASSPETGATNQPQHF.

The chain links TRBV7-2 to TRBJ2-6; 7 bases are a match to TRBD2. V lost 2 bases to trimming and J lost 3 bases; unmatched junction nucleotides: 1. There are 15 residues in the CDR3. CDR1 and CDR2 (germline): SGHTA, FQGNSA. The DNA of the CDR3 is TGTGCCAGCAGCTTAACGGGGGGTGGGGCCAACGTCCTGACTTTC. Translating gives CASSLTGGGANVLTF.